Shown below are 31 T cell receptor beta chains from a single sample sequenced in a study of blood T cell repertoires in COVID-19. Clones were sequenced by immunoSEQ multiplex PCR, and TCRdb holds only the in-frame ones, with some missing. The sample contains approximately 70,000 clones, approximately 90% of which appear only once. Specimen: peripheral blood. The receptors derive from a man aged 65 to 85 with active or convalescent COVID-19.

A remark on this clone: Compared with germline, one end of the junction differs, possibly owing to a read error. This chain joins TRBV5-1 and TRBJ1-2; TRBD1 matches at 7 bases. This CDR3 contains 13 residues. Germline CDR1 SGHRS, CDR2 YFSETQ. The CDR3 loop is CASRLGDREGYTF. CDR3 nucleotide sequence: TGCGCCAGCAGATTGGGTGACAGGGAAGGCTACACCTTC.

CDR3 amino acids: CASSQGTGGTDTQYF. The CDR3 bases are TGTGCCAGCAGCCAGGGGACAGGGGGCACAGATACGCAGTATTTT. The V and J genes are TRBV9 and TRBJ2-3; 10 nucleotides align to TRBD1. The CDR3 runs to 15 residues. The germline gives CDR1 SGDLS, CDR2 YYNGEE. After removal of 4 bases from V and 1 base from J, the junction contained 3 bases not matched to a gene.

This clone came up a few times. The V gene is TRBV19, the J gene TRBJ1-5; 7 positions match TRBD1. V trimming: 9 bases; J trimming: 1 base; junction bases outside the gene matches: 3. The CDR3 contains 13 residues. The germline V gene has CDR1 LNHDA and CDR2 SQIVND (reference sequence). The DNA of the CDR3 is TGTGCCAGCAACAGGGGAAGCAATCAGCCCCAGCATTTT. It encodes CASNRGSNQPQHF.

This clone was detected only once. As DNA, the CDR3 is TGTGCCAGCAGTTCCAACGAACAGGGACTAGCGGGAGAATACTCCTACGAGCAGTACTTC. It translates to CASSSNEQGLAGEYSYEQYF. The chain has TRBV28 and TRBJ2-7, with TRBD2 matching over 14 bases. Losses at the gene ends were 4 bases for V and 0 bases for J; bases not matched to a gene: 14. Germline V gives CDR1 MDHEN, CDR2 SYDVKM. This CDR3 region has 20 residues.

This chain links TRBV6-5 with TRBJ1-2; TRBD1 aligns across 7 bases. This CDR3 comprises 13 residues. After removal of 8 bases from V and 2 bases from J, the junction contained 5 bases not matched to a gene. The germline CDR1 and CDR2 sequences are MNHEY and SVGAGI. CDR3 nucleotide sequence: TGTGCCAGCGAAGTGACAGGGAACTATGGCTACACCTTC. Amino acid sequence: CASEVTGNYGYTF.

V and J are TRBV5-4 and TRBJ2-7; 13 bases agree with TRBD2. The CDR3 has 16 amino acids. The V gene's germline CDR1 is SGHNT and CDR2 YYREEE (reference sequence). The J segment lost 0 bases and the V segment lost 3 bases, leaving 3 bases of the junction unmatched. Here the CDR3 reads CASSWGLAGSSYEQYF. CDR3 sequence (DNA): TGTGCCAGCAGCTGGGGACTAGCGGGAAGCTCCTACGAGCAGTACTTC. The variable domain in full, completed from reference TRBV5-4 and TRBJ2-7, reads ETGVTQSPTHLIKTRGQQVTLRCSSQSGHNTVSWYQQALGQGPQFIFQYYREEENGRGNFPPRFSGLQFPNYSSELNVNALELDDSALYLCASSWGLAGSSYEQYFGPGTRLTVT.

This clone has only one observation. The rearrangement links TRBV2 to TRBJ2-4, with D possibly being TRBD1 (6 bases). The germline gives CDR1 SNHLY, CDR2 FYNNEI. Trimming removed 5 bases from V and 3 bases from J, with 20 bases in between. The CDR3 spans 17 residues. The chain's CDR3 is CASSNRQVQRLKNIQYF. The CDR3 nucleotides are TGTGCCAGCAGTAACCGACAGGTCCAAAGACTCAAAAACATTCAGTACTTC. Full variable domain (missing parts from reference TRBV2 and TRBJ2-4): EPEVTQTPSHQVTQMGQEVILRCVPISNHLYFYWYRQILGQKVEFLVSFYNNEISEKSEIFDDQFSVERPDGSNFTLKIRSTKLEDSAMYFCASSNRQVQRLKNIQYFGAGTRLSVL.

V and J are TRBV5-1 and TRBJ1-2, with 9 bases fitting TRBD1. The CDR3 runs to 15 residues. Trimming removed 4 bases from V and 8 bases from J; junction bases left unmatched: 12. From germline, CDR1 is SGHRS and CDR2 YFSETQ. As DNA, the CDR3 is TGCGCCAGCAGCCTTGAAGGGACAGGGTTTAGGGGCTACACCTTC. This translates into CASSLEGTGFRGYTF. Full variable domain (remainder filled in from reference TRBV5-1 and TRBJ1-2): KAGVTQTPRYLIKTRGQQVTLSCSPISGHRSVSWYQQTPGQGLQFLFEYFSETQRNKGNFPGRFSGRQFSNSRSEMNVSTLELGDSALYLCASSLEGTGFRGYTFGSGTRLTVV.

The chain carries TRBV7-2 and TRBJ2-5; 10 nucleotides align to TRBD2. The CDR3 extends over 16 amino acids. The trim removed 5 bases at V and 1 base at J, leaving 7 bases unmatched. Germline loops: CDR1 SGHTA, CDR2 FQGNSA. CDR3 residues: CASSLEASGGQETQYF. In nucleotides, the CDR3 is TGTGCCAGCAGCCTAGAGGCTAGCGGGGGCCAAGAGACCCAGTACTTC.

The rearrangement links TRBV5-8 to TRBJ1-5; no clear D gene. Trimming removed 2 bases at V and 1 base at J, with 4 bases between. Germline V gene lookup returns CDR1 SGHTS and CDR2 YDEGEE. The CDR3 has 13 amino acids. The CDR3: CASSLQSNQPQHF. The CDR3 nucleotides are TGTGCCAGCAGCTTACAGAGCAATCAGCCCCAGCATTTT.

The chain joins TRBV28 to TRBJ1-4, with 7 bases lining up with TRBD1. From germline, CDR1 is MDHEN and CDR2 SYDVKM. This CDR3 is 16 amino acids long. Germline trimming cut 4 bases from V and 2 bases from J; bases unmatched to any gene: 7. CDR3 bases: TGTGCCAGCAGTTCGTACGGGACAGAGACTAATGAAAAACTGTTTTTT. It codes for CASSSYGTETNEKLFF.

CDR3 bases: TGTGCCAGCAGTTTGGCAGGGGGCTTGGAGCCCCAGCATTTT. Translation gives CASSLAGGLEPQHF. The chain is built from TRBV28 and TRBJ1-5, with TRBD1 identical over 8 bases. This CDR3 has 14 amino acids. V lost 3 bases to trimming and J lost 8 bases; unmatched junction nucleotides: 6. Germline V gene data show CDR1 as MDHEN and CDR2 as SYDVKM.

V is TRBV5-5 and J is TRBJ2-2; TRBD2 might be the D (5 bases). From germline, CDR1 is SGHKS and CDR2 YYEKEE (reference sequence). CDR3 length: 14 amino acids. V was trimmed by 7 bases and J by 0 bases, leaving 10 bases between them. CDR3 DNA: TGTGCCAGCGGTTTCGGGGCGAACACCGGGGAGCTGTTTTTT. Its translation: CASGFGANTGELFF.

The V and J genes are TRBV7-2 and TRBJ1-1, with D possibly TRBD1 on 6 matching bases. Trimming shortened V by 5 bases and J by 1 base, and 14 bases separated the two germline ends. CDR1 SGHTA and CDR2 FQGNSA come from the germline V gene. The CDR3 runs to 15 residues. CDR3 sequence reads: CASSARQAPNTEAFF. In nucleotides, the CDR3 is TGTGCCAGCAGCGCGAGACAGGCCCCGAACACTGAAGCTTTCTTT.

J is TRBJ2-2 and V is TRBV5-6, with TRBD1 matching over 8 bases. The CDR3 has 15 residues. Germline trimming cut 5 bases from V and 3 bases from J; bases unmatched to any gene: 6. The germline CDR1 and CDR2 sequences are SGHDT and YYEEEE. DNA of the CDR3: TGTGCCAGCAGTTACCGACAGGGGTACACCGGGGAGCTGTTTTTT. Translated, it gives CASSYRQGYTGELFF.

The chain is built from TRBV5-1 and TRBJ2-7; TRBD2 aligns across 10 bases. The length of the CDR3 is 17 residues. The junction had 15 bases not matched to a gene; V was cut back by 5 bases and J by 4 bases. Germline CDR1 reads SGHRS; CDR2 reads YFSETQ. CDR3 nucleotides: TGCGCCAGCAGTCAATCGGCTAGCGGGAGAATCCTGTACGAGCAGTACTTC. This translates into CASSQSASGRILYEQYF.

This clone has a single count. The chain's CDR3 is CASSPPPPGEQYF. CDR3 coding DNA: TGTGCCAGCTCACCACCGCCCCCGGGCGAGCAGTACTTC. This chain uses TRBV18 with TRBJ2-7; D gene ambiguous. Per the germline V gene, CDR1 is KGHSH and CDR2 is LQKENI. V was pared by 0 bases and J by 6 bases, with 9 bases between. The CDR3 has 13 amino acids.

This clone was counted a single time. The chain uses TRBV4-3 and TRBJ2-3; 7 bases are shared with TRBD2. Per the germline V gene, CDR1 is LGHNA and CDR2 is YSLEER. V trimming: 1 base; J trimming: 0 bases; junction bases outside the gene matches: 4. The CDR3 runs to 16 residues. The CDR3: CASSQVLAISTDTQYF. For the CDR3, the DNA is TGCGCCAGCAGCCAAGTACTAGCGATTAGCACAGATACGCAGTATTTT.

V gene TRBV9 combines with J gene TRBJ2-5; 8 positions match TRBD1. The germline CDR1 and CDR2 sequences are SGDLS and YYNGEE. J was trimmed by 5 bases and V by 0 bases; bases with no gene match: 12. The CDR3 has 17 amino acids. In DNA, the CDR3 is TGTGCCAGCAGCGTAGCAGGGGGCCAGGGGGCTTCGGAGACCCAGTACTTC. Protein sequence: CASSVAGGQGASETQYF.

The sample holds a few counts of this clone. The V and J genes are TRBV16 and TRBJ1-2, with TRBD1 matching over 8 bases. CDR3 length: 15 residues. With V trimmed by 2 bases and J by 4 bases, 6 bases remained unmatched. CDR1 and CDR2 from the germline V gene are KGHSY and FQNENV. The CDR3 region has the DNA TGTGCCAGCAGCCAACTAACAGGGGGATCCTATGGCTACACCTTC. It encodes CASSQLTGGSYGYTF.

This clone was detected a few times. The sample holds other DNA sequences that translate to the same CDR3. V usage is TRBV14 and J usage is TRBJ2-5; TRBD2 matches 11 bases. Germline V gene lookup returns CDR1 SGHDN and CDR2 FVKESK. V shed 3 bases, J shed 5 bases, and the junction held 5 bases outside the gene matches. This CDR3 has 15 amino acids. CDR3 protein: CASSQGTSGGETQYF. DNA for the CDR3: TGTGCCAGCAGCCAGGGGACTAGCGGAGGGGAGACCCAGTACTTC. Complete variable domain (other parts from reference TRBV14 and TRBJ2-5): EAGVTQFPSHSVIEKGQTVTLRCDPISGHDNLYWYRRVMGKEIKFLLHFVKESKQDESGMPNNRFLAERTGGTYSTLKVQPAELEDSGVYFCASSQGTSGGETQYFGPGTRLLVL.

The chain uses TRBV11-3 and TRBJ2-1; tentatively, D is TRBD2 (6 bases). Germline CDR1 is SGHNT and CDR2 is YENEEA. This CDR3 region has 15 residues. The V end was cut by 2 bases, the J end by 4 bases, with 12 bases between. The CDR3 region is CASSLHSGRYNEQFF. As DNA, the CDR3 is TGTGCCAGCAGCTTACACAGCGGGCGTTACAATGAGCAGTTCTTC.

The chain uses TRBV23-1 and TRBJ1-1, with TRBD1 as a possible D gene (5 bases). TRBV23-1 is assigned to the ORF class and has an uncertain function. Deletions cut 10 bases from V and 0 bases from J, with 18 bases between. The CDR3 contains 15 residues. The CDR3 nucleotides read TGCGCCAAAACCAAACAGGCTTTTATGAACACTGAAGCTTTCTTT. This codes for CAKTKQAFMNTEAFF.

The chain carries TRBV19 and TRBJ1-1, with 8 bases matching TRBD1. The V and J ends lost 7 bases and 6 bases, in that order; junction bases with no gene match: 10. Germline V gene sequence: CDR1 LNHDA, CDR2 SQIVND (reference sequence). This CDR3 region has 14 residues. DNA of the CDR3: TGTGCCAGTATTCGCGGGGCAGGGGGCTCTGAAGCTTTCTTT. This codes for CASIRGAGGSEAFF. Together with reference TRBV19 and TRBJ1-1, the CDR3 gives the full variable domain: DGGITQSPKYLFRKEGQNVTLSCEQNLNHDAMYWYRQDPGQGLRLIYYSQIVNDFQKGDIAEGYSVSREKKESFPLTVTSAQKNPTAFYLCASIRGAGGSEAFFGQGTRLTVV.

J is TRBJ1-6 and V is TRBV4-1; 7 bases agree with TRBD1. This CDR3 region has 15 residues. Looked up from germline, CDR1 is MGHRA and CDR2 is YSYEKL. Trimming removed 0 bases from V and 10 bases from J; junction bases left unmatched: 6. Here the CDR3 DNA reads TGCGCCAGCAGCCAAGAAGGGGGCGGATTCTCACCCCTCCACTTT. Amino acid sequence: CASSQEGGGFSPLHF.

This clone came up once. The V and J genes are TRBV4-1 and TRBJ2-1; 7 bases align to TRBD2. With V trimmed by 1 base and J by 1 base, 4 bases remained unmatched. This CDR3 has 16 residues. CDR1 is MGHRA and CDR2 is YSYEKL in the germline V gene. The CDR3 loop reads CASSQGAGLSYNEQFF. CDR3 DNA sequence: TGCGCCAGCAGCCAAGGAGCGGGGCTATCCTACAATGAGCAGTTCTTC.

CDR3 in amino acids: CASSPETSLSYEQYF. CDR3 DNA sequence: TGTGCCAGCAGCCCCGAGACTAGTCTCTCCTACGAGCAGTACTTC. V gene TRBV5-4 combines with J gene TRBJ2-7; possibly TRBD2 for D (6 bases). Per germline, CDR1 SGHNT and CDR2 YYREEE (reference sequence). The CDR3 runs 15 residues. Trimming took 4 bases from V and 0 from J, leaving 14 bases between them. The whole variable domain, filled in from reference TRBV5-4 and TRBJ2-7, reads ETGVTQSPTHLIKTRGQQVTLRCSSQSGHNTVSWYQQALGQGPQFIFQYYREEENGRGNFPPRFSGLQFPNYSSELNVNALELDDSALYLCASSPETSLSYEQYFGPGTRLTVT.

The chain combines TRBV5-1 with TRBJ2-1, with D perhaps matching TRBD2 (5 bases). The CDR3 consists of 14 residues. Germline lookup yields CDR1 SGHRS and CDR2 YFSETQ. The ends were cut back, 1 base at V and 2 bases at J, with 7 bases in the middle. The CDR3, as DNA: TGCGCCAGCAGCTTGCGCGGGCCCTACAATGAGCAGTTCTTC. Translated, it gives CASSLRGPYNEQFF.

The chain joins TRBV27 to TRBJ1-2; D is perhaps TRBD1 (6 bases). The germline V gene has CDR1 MNHEY and CDR2 SMNVEV (reference sequence). This CDR3 region has 15 residues. Trimming cost V 6 bases and J 7 bases, with 21 bases left between them. CDR3 in DNA: TGTGCCAGCAGGGAAGTACAGGGCCTGACGGGTGGCTACACCTTC. Translation gives CASREVQGLTGGYTF.

This clone was found a few times. V usage is TRBV6-2 or TRBV6-3 and J usage is TRBJ2-7; D might be TRBD1 (5 bases). V lost 0 bases to trimming and J lost 0 bases, with 12 bases between them. CDR3 length equals 16 residues. Germline V gene sequence: CDR1 MNHEY, CDR2 SVGEGT. CDR3 coding DNA: TGTGCCAGCAGTTACTCGTGGGGTACAGGCTCCTACGAGCAGTACTTC. The encoded protein is CASSYSWGTGSYEQYF.

This chain links TRBV4-1 with TRBJ2-1, with TRBD1 matching 7 bases. Germline V CDR1 and CDR2: MGHRA, YSYEKL. This CDR3 comprises 16 residues. Losses at the gene ends were 3 bases for V and 0 bases for J; bases not matched to a gene: 5. CDR3 in amino acids: CASSQDDRASYNEQFF. CDR3 coding DNA: TGCGCCAGCAGCCAGGATGACAGGGCCTCCTACAATGAGCAGTTCTTC.